This TCR beta chain derives from a study of T cells in Graves' hyperthyroidism and ophthalmopathy. TCR beta CDR3 region amplification was performed from RNA transcripts. Carried out on the TCR CDR3, a first-round RT-PCR used the HTBI primer set. TCRdb used MiXCR to reprocess the multiplex PCR reads, holding one entry per CDR3 protein. The data show a few hundred thousand distinct CDR3 sequences, more than 45% seen once. J was trimmed by 10 bases and V by 4 bases; bases with no gene match: 4. Germline CDR1 and CDR2: SNHLY and FYNNEI. The CDR3 has 14 amino acids. The chain couples TRBV2 to TRBJ1-6; TRBD1 aligns across 10 bases. Sequencing was carried out using peripheral blood or thyroid tissue (not recorded which). The sequence was obtained from a woman younger than 30 with Graves' hyperthyroidism. The chain's CDR3 is CASSVGTGVSPLHF. CDR3 bases: TGTGCCAGCAGTGTCGGGACAGGGGTCTCACCCCTCCACTTT. Looking up the rest from reference TRBV2 and TRBJ1-6 gives the full variable domain: EPEVTQTPSHQVTQMGQEVILRCVPISNHLYFYWYRQILGQKVEFLVSFYNNEISEKSEIFDDQFSVERPDGSNFTLKIRSTKLEDSAMYFCASSVGTGVSPLHFGNGTRLTVT.